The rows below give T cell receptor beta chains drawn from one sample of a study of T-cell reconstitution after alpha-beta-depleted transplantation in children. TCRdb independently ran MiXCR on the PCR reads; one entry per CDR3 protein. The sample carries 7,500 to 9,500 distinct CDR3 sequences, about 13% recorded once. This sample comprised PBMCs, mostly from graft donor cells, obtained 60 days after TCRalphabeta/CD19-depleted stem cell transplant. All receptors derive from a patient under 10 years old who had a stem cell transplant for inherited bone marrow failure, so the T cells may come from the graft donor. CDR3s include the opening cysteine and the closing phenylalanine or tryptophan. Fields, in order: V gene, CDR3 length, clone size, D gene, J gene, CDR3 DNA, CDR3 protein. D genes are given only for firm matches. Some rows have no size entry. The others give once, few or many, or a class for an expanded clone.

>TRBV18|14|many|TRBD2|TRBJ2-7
TGTGCCAGCTCCCCTAGCGGGAGGACCTACGAGCAGTACTTC
CASSPSGRTYEQYF
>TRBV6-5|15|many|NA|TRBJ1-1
TGTGCCAGCAGTTCCAGGGGAACCATGAACACTGAAGCTTTCTTT
CASSSRGTMNTEAFF
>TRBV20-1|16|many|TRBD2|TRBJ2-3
TGCAGTGCTACCTCCGGGACTAGCGGGAACACAGATACGCAGTATTTT
CSATSGTSGNTDTQYF
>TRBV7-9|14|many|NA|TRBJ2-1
TGTGCCAGCAGCAGCAATACCTACAACAATGAGCAGTTCTTC
CASSSNTYNNEQFF
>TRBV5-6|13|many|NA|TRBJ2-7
TGTGCCAGCAGCCCTTCCGGGACGTTGGAGCAGTACTTC
CASSPSGTLEQYF
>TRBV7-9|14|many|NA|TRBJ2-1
TGTGCCAGCACCCTGCGGGGTACCTACAATGAGCAGTTCTTC
CASTLRGTYNEQFF
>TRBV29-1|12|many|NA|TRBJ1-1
TGCAGCGCCTCTCGCATGAACACTGAAGCTTTCTTT
CSASRMNTEAFF
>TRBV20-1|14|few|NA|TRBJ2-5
TGCATCTCGGCCGCGGGTCCGGGCGGGGAGACCCAGTACTTC
CISAAGPGGETQYF
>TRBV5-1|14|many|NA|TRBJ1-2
TGCGCCAGCAGCTTCATTTTATCAGGCTATGGCTACACCTTC
CASSFILSGYGYTF
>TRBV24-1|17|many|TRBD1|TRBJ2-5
TGTGCCACCAGTGACTCCGGGACAGGGTGGTTTGGGGAGACCCAGTACTTC
CATSDSGTGWFGETQYF
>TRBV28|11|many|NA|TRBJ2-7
TGTGCCAGCAGCTGGGGCTACGAGCAGTACTTC
CASSWGYEQYF
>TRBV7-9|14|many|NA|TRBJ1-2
TGTGCCAGCAGCCCCCCGGGGGGTCTCTATGGCTACACCTTC
CASSPPGGLYGYTF
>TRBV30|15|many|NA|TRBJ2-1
TGTGCCTGGAGTGTACGAGGGAGGACCTACAATGAGCAGTTCTTC
CAWSVRGRTYNEQFF
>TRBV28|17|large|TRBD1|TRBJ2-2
TGTGCCAGCAGCTTTCCCCCAGGACAGGGGATGGCCGGGGAGCTGTTTTTT
CASSFPPGQGMAGELFF
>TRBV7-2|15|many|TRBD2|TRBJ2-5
TGTGCCAGCAGCTTTTGGCCGGGGGGTGGAGAGACCCAGTACTTC
CASSFWPGGGETQYF
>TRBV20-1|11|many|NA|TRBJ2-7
TGCAGTGCAGAGGGGGCCTACGAGCAGTACTTC
CSAEGAYEQYF
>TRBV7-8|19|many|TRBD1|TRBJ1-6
TGTGCCAGCAGCTCTCTCTCGGGGACAGGGATAATAGATAATTCACCCCTCCACTTT
CASSSLSGTGIIDNSPLHF
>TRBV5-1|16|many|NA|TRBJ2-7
TGCGCCAGCAGATGGCGTCCGGACCTCTACTCCTACGAGCAGTACTTC
CASRWRPDLYSYEQYF
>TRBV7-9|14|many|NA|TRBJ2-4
TGTGCCAGCAGCCCCGATGGGGCTGGTAACATTCAGTACTTC
CASSPDGAGNIQYF
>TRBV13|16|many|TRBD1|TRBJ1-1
TGTGCCAGCAGCTTAAACAGGGGGCTCATGAACACTGAAGCTTTCTTT
CASSLNRGLMNTEAFF
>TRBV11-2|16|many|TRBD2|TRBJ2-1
TGTGCCAGCAGCTTAGTCGGGAGGGCCATGTACAATGAGCAGTTCTTC
CASSLVGRAMYNEQFF
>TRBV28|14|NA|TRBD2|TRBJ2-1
TGTGCCAGCAGTTCCACTAGCGGGAGGCGTGAGCAGTTCTTC
CASSSTSGRREQFF
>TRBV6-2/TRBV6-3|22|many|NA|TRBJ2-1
TGTGCCAGCAGTTACCCGAGCCCTTGGACACCCCGAAAAATCTACATGTTCAATGAGCAGTTCTTC
CASSYPSPWTPRKIYMFNEQFF
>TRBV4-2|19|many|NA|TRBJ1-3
TGTGCCAGCAGCCAAGATTGGCAGGCCGGTGTCCCCTCTGGAAACACCATATATTTT
CASSQDWQAGVPSGNTIYF
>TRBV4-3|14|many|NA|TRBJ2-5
TGCGCCAGCCAAGATCGGGCAGAAGAAGAGACCCAGTACTTC
CASQDRAEEETQYF
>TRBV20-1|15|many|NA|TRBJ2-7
TGCAGTGCTCCGATCCCGAACAGGGCCCCCTACGAGCAGTACTTC
CSAPIPNRAPYEQYF
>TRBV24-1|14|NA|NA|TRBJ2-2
TGTGCCACCAGTGACCGGGCCATGACCGGGGAGCTGTTTTTT
CATSDRAMTGELFF
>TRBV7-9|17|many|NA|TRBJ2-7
TGTGCCAGCAGCCCCGGGACTCTAAGAACCCCGCAATACGAGCAGTACTTC
CASSPGTLRTPQYEQYF
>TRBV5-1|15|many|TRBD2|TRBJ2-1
TGCGCCAGCAGCTTGGAGGGACTAGCTCACAATGAGCAGTTCTTC
CASSLEGLAHNEQFF
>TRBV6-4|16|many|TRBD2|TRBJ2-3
TGTGCCAGCAGTGACTCGCCTAGCGGGGGCACAGATACGCAGTATTTT
CASSDSPSGGTDTQYF
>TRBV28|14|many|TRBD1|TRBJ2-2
TGTGCCAGCAGTGGGACAGTGTGGACCGGGGAGCTGTTTTTT
CASSGTVWTGELFF
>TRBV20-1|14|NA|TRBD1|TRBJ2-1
TGCAGTGCTACCCGGGACAGGCGTTACAATGAGCAGTTCTTC
CSATRDRRYNEQFF
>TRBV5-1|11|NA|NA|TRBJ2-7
TGCGCCAGCAGCTTGGCCGACGAGCAGTACTTC
CASSLADEQYF